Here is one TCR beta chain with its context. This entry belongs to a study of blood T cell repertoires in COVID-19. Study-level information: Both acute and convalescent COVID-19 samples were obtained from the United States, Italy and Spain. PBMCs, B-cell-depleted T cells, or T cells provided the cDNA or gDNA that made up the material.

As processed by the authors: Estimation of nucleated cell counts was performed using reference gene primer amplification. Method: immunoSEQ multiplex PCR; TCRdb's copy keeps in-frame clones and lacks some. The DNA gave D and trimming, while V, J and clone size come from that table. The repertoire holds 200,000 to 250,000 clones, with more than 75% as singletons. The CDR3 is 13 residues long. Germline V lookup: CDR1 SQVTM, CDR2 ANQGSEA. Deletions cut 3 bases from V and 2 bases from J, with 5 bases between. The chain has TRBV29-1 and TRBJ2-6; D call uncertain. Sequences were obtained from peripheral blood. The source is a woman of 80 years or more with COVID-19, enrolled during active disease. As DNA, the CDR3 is TGCAGCGTTGACTTCGCTGGGGCCAACGTCCTGACTTTC. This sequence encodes CSVDFAGANVLTF. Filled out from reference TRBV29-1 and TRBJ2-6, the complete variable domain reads SAVISQKPSRDICQRGTSLTIQCQVDSQVTMMFWYRQQPGQSLTLIATANQGSEATYESGFVIDKFPISRPNLTFSTLTVSNMSPEDSSIYLCSVDFAGANVLTFGAGSRLTVL.